Sequencing of this TCR beta chain was carried out in a study of cytomegalovirus exposure and HLA in healthy donors. Overall study results and limits: Common viral pathogens (according to a later analysis) appeared linked to several of the most significant clusters. Specificity for CMV antigens was confirmed in vitro for a few of the CMV-associated chains.

Sampled while nominally healthy, donors likely had unrecorded immune exposures. PCR involved 60 Vbeta and 13 Jbeta primers. The method was immunoSEQ multiplex PCR; TCRdb's version includes in-frame clones alone and lacks a portion of them. The data contain 90,000 to 140,000 clones, about 13% of them singletons. Details on this clone: The antigen remains unidentified.

Source material: PBMCs. This sequence was found in a man in his forties or fifties in good health and CMV-seropositive.

CDR3: CASSQELGRKTQYF. The CDR3 DNA reads as TGTGCCAGCAGCCAAGAATTGGGGCGAAAGACCCAGTACTTC. The chain joins TRBV14 to TRBJ2-5; D is perhaps TRBD1 (5 bases). V was trimmed by 0 bases and J by 6 bases, leaving 11 bases between them. This CDR3 is 14 amino acids long. Germline CDR1 and CDR2: SGHDN and FVKESK.